This T cell receptor beta chain is from a study of shared clonotypes between healthy human individuals. Method: immunoSEQ multiplex PCR; TCRdb's copy keeps in-frame clones and lacks some. Found here are 800,000 to 1,200,000 clones, about four fifths of them singletons; the top ten hold roughly 0.56%. This CDR3 has 14 residues. Trimming took 4 bases from V and 4 from J; bases not matched to a gene: 3. The germline V gene has CDR1 SGHRS and CDR2 YFSETQ. Specimen: memory CD4+ T cells from PBMCs. Subset in this sample: CD45RA-negative fraction. The V gene is TRBV5-1, the J gene TRBJ1-3, with 9 bases aligning to TRBD1. This clonotype originated in a man aged 18 to 30 in good health. Some clones in this sample may be carry-over from other donors' samples. The CDR3 loop reads CASSTGGLGNTIYF. The CDR3 region has the DNA TGCGCCAGCAGCACAGGGGGCTTGGGAAACACCATATATTTT. Complete variable domain (other parts from reference TRBV5-1 and TRBJ1-3): KAGVTQTPRYLIKTRGQQVTLSCSPISGHRSVSWYQQTPGQGLQFLFEYFSETQRNKGNFPGRFSGRQFSNSRSEMNVSTLELGDSALYLCASSTGGLGNTIYFGEGSWLTVV.